A single sample is the source of the 25 T cell receptor beta chains below, sequenced in a study of cytomegalovirus exposure and HLA in healthy donors. The PCR had 60 Vbeta and 13 Jbeta primers. Generated by immunoSEQ multiplex PCR, the TCRdb table keeps only in-frame clones and is missing some. The sample has under 200,000 clones; 78% are singletons. The material sequenced was PBMCs. The receptors derive from a woman in her 30s in good health and CMV-seropositive.

The chain links TRBV5-1 to TRBJ1-6; 9 positions agree with TRBD1. V trimming: 5 bases; J trimming: 10 bases; junction bases outside the gene matches: 4. CDR3 length: 13 amino acids. Germline CDR1 SGHRS, CDR2 YFSETQ. The CDR3 spells CASSRQGDSPLHF. In DNA, the CDR3 is TGCGCCAGCAGTAGACAGGGGGACTCACCCCTCCACTTT.

The rearrangement joins TRBV27 to TRBJ1-5, with a weak D call TRBD1 (6 bases). There are 14 residues in the CDR3. Germline CDR1 reads MNHEY; CDR2 reads SMNVEV (reference sequence). V shed 5 bases and J shed 6 bases, with 14 bases lying between them. The CDR3 DNA is TGTGCCAGCAGTGCCACAGGGTTGGGTCAGCCCCAGCATTTT. It is translated as CASSATGLGQPQHF.

The chain employs TRBV6-1 and TRBJ2-1, with D perhaps TRBD2 (6 bases). The V gene lost 9 bases and the J gene lost 5 bases, with 14 bases spanning the gap. The CDR3 is 13 amino acids. CDR1 and CDR2 from the germline V gene are MNHNS and SASEGT. The chain's CDR3 is CASRPWRDNEQFF. The CDR3 DNA is TGTGCCAGTAGACCTTGGAGGGACAATGAGCAGTTCTTC.

The gene calls are TRBV5-1 and TRBJ2-1, with 10 bases identical to TRBD1. Losses at the gene ends were 5 bases for V and 6 bases for J; bases not matched to a gene: 8. Germline CDR1 and CDR2: SGHRS and YFSETQ. This CDR3 has 15 amino acids. The CDR3 DNA reads as TGCGCCAGCAGTCCGACGACAGGGGGCCGCAATGAGCAGTTCTTC. It yields the protein CASSPTTGGRNEQFF.

The chain links TRBV28 to TRBJ1-1, with 11 bases aligning to TRBD1. The junction had 12 bases not matched to a gene; V was cut back by 3 bases and J by 3 bases. The CDR3 sequence is 18 residues long. Germline loops: CDR1 MDHEN, CDR2 SYDVKM. CDR3 amino acids: CASSLVGQGVKGDTEAFF. CDR3 nucleotide sequence: TGTGCCAGCAGTTTGGTGGGACAGGGGGTGAAGGGAGACACTGAAGCTTTCTTT. Supplemented by reference TRBV28 and TRBJ1-1, the full variable domain reads DVKVTQSSRYLVKRTGEKVFLECVQDMDHENMFWYRQDPGLGLRLIYFSYDVKMKEKGDIPEGYSVSREKKERFSLILESASTNQTSMYLCASSLVGQGVKGDTEAFFGQGTRLTVV.

The chain links TRBV7-3 to TRBJ1-1, with no clear D. Germline loops: CDR1 SGHTA, CDR2 FQGTGA. CDR3 length equals 13 residues. Trimming pared 1 base from V and 1 base from J, leaving 4 bases between. CDR3 coding DNA: TGTGCCAGCAGCTTAAGACAGAACACTGAAGCTTTCTTT. Protein product: CASSLRQNTEAFF.

The chain couples TRBV19 to TRBJ1-1; TRBD1 is a possible D gene (6 bases). The CDR3 consists of 13 residues. The V gene lost 7 bases and the J gene lost 1 base, with 10 bases spanning the gap. The germline V gene encodes CDR1 LNHDA and CDR2 SQIVND (reference sequence). Here the CDR3 DNA reads TGTGCCAGTACCAAGGGACAGAACACTGAAGCTTTCTTT. Translating gives CASTKGQNTEAFF.

V gene TRBV10-2 combines with J gene TRBJ2-7; D might be TRBD1 (6 bases). The CDR3 consists of 13 residues. Germline V gene data show CDR1 as WSHSY and CDR2 as SAAADI. Trimming removed 3 bases at V and 3 bases at J, with 9 bases between. The CDR3 DNA is TGCGCCAGCAGTGACAGGGGCCACTACGAGCAGTACTTC. Amino acid sequence: CASSDRGHYEQYF.

This chain uses TRBV28 with TRBJ2-3; 7 bases line up with TRBD1. CDR1 MDHEN and CDR2 SYDVKM come from the germline V gene. V was pared by 7 bases and J by 0 bases, with 10 bases of the junction left unmatched. The CDR3 is 16 amino acids. CDR3 coding DNA: TGTGCCAGCACCATATACGGGACAGAGAGCACAGATACGCAGTATTTT. Encoded protein: CASTIYGTESTDTQYF.

The chain employs TRBV4-1 and TRBJ2-3; the D is unclear. Trimming took off 2 bases at V and 0 bases at J, with 12 bases between the two ends. This CDR3 region has 16 residues. Germline CDR1 is MGHRA and CDR2 is YSYEKL. The CDR3 loop reads CASSQINIVSTDTQYF. CDR3 in DNA: TGCGCCAGCAGCCAAATAAATATTGTGAGCACAGATACGCAGTATTTT.

This chain links TRBV28 with TRBJ2-1, with 10 bases aligning to TRBD2. V shed 6 bases, J shed 6 bases, and the junction held 5 bases outside the gene matches. Germline V gives CDR1 MDHEN, CDR2 SYDVKM. The CDR3 runs to 14 residues. This chain's CDR3 is CASRPSGSSNEQFF. CDR3 in DNA: TGTGCCAGCAGACCTAGCGGGAGCTCCAATGAGCAGTTCTTC. Looking up the rest from reference TRBV28 and TRBJ2-1 gives the full variable domain: DVKVTQSSRYLVKRTGEKVFLECVQDMDHENMFWYRQDPGLGLRLIYFSYDVKMKEKGDIPEGYSVSREKKERFSLILESASTNQTSMYLCASRPSGSSNEQFFGPGTRLTVL.

The chain couples TRBV11-2 to TRBJ2-1; the D gene is possibly TRBD1 (6 bases). This CDR3 is built from 18 residues. Deletions cut 2 bases from V and 3 bases from J, with 20 bases between. Germline V CDR1 and CDR2: SGHAT, FQNNGV. The CDR3 spells CASSLFPTGEEVYNEQFF. DNA for the CDR3: TGTGCCAGCAGCTTATTTCCGACAGGAGAAGAAGTCTACAATGAGCAGTTCTTC. The full variable domain, completed using reference TRBV11-2 and TRBJ2-1, is EAGVAQSPRYKIIEKRQSVAFWCNPISGHATLYWYQQILGQGPKLLIQFQNNGVVDDSQLPKDRFSAERLKGVDSTLKIQPAKLEDSAVYLCASSLFPTGEEVYNEQFFGPGTRLTVL.

In the case of this clone: This same CDR3 is encoded by further DNA sequences in the sample. V is TRBV10-3 and J is TRBJ2-1, with 7 bases that match TRBD1. The V gene end was trimmed by 8 bases and the J gene end by 3 bases; junction bases not matched to a gene: 7. The CDR3 consists of 14 residues. The germline CDR1 and CDR2 sequences are ENHRY and SYGVKD. The DNA for the CDR3 is TGTGCCATCTCGCCGGGACAGAACTACAATGAGCAGTTCTTC. Encoded protein: CAISPGQNYNEQFF.

This chain links TRBV11-2 with TRBJ2-1, with TRBD2 identical over 12 bases. V dropped 4 bases and J dropped 0; count of bases not matched to a gene: 4. The CDR3 spans 17 residues. Germline values: CDR1 SGHAT, CDR2 FQNNGV. The CDR3 region is CASSSGLAGSSYNEQFF. CDR3 nucleotide sequence: TGTGCCAGCAGCTCAGGACTAGCGGGGAGCTCCTACAATGAGCAGTTCTTC.

This clone appeared a few times. The DNA for the CDR3 is TGCGCCAGCACCAGACAGGGAACCACCGGGGAGCTGTTTTTT. Translated, it gives CASTRQGTTGELFF. This chain uses TRBV10-2 with TRBJ2-2; TRBD1 agrees at 7 bases. Germline V CDR1 and CDR2: WSHSY, SAAADI. The CDR3 contains 14 residues. After removal of 7 bases from V and 4 bases from J, the junction contained 6 bases not matched to a gene.

On this clone: Germline and junction disagree at one end, which may indicate a read error. The chain links TRBV5-4 to TRBJ2-3; D possibly corresponds to TRBD1 (5 bases). Per the germline V gene, CDR1 is SGHNT and CDR2 is YYREEE (reference sequence). The CDR3 is 15 residues long. CDR3 nucleotide sequence: TGTGCCAGCGGCTTGGTAATAGGGGATACAGATACGCAGTATTTT. Its translation is CASGLVIGDTDTQYF.

This rearrangement joins TRBV7-9 to TRBJ2-1; D is ambiguous. The CDR3 length is 11 residues. The germline V and J ends were trimmed by 4 bases and 9 bases, with 7 bases remaining between them. Looked up from germline, CDR1 is SEHNR and CDR2 is FQNEAQ (reference sequence). The CDR3 loop reads CASSSSPEQFF. The CDR3 DNA reads TGTGCCAGCAGCTCCTCCCCTGAGCAGTTCTTC.

The rearrangement joins TRBV19 to TRBJ1-1, with 8 bases identical to TRBD1. There are 13 residues in the CDR3. Germline lookup yields CDR1 LNHDA and CDR2 SQIVND (reference sequence). The V gene end was trimmed by 6 bases and the J gene end by 1 base; junction bases not matched to a gene: 1. The CDR3 reads CASRDRENTEAFF. CDR3 in DNA: TGTGCCAGTAGGGACAGGGAGAACACTGAAGCTTTCTTT.

The chain uses TRBV6-1 and TRBJ1-1, with D maybe TRBD1 (5 bases). The CDR3 spans 17 residues. CDR1 is MNHNS, CDR2 SASEGT, per germline. V dropped 1 base and J dropped 4 bases, with 19 bases sitting between them. CDR3 residues: CASSEVRTPTRITEAFF. CDR3 DNA: TGTGCCAGCAGTGAAGTACGGACACCCACGCGAATCACTGAAGCTTTCTTT.

The chain joins TRBV9 to TRBJ1-1; tentatively, D is TRBD1 (5 bases). V was pared by 0 bases and J by 0 bases, with 15 bases between. CDR3 size: 17 residues. Germline V CDR1 and CDR2: SGDLS, YYNGEE. CDR3 loop: CASSVGPGGLMNTEAFF. CDR3 DNA: TGTGCCAGCAGCGTAGGACCCGGGGGACTGATGAACACTGAAGCTTTCTTT.

This clone is a singleton in its sample. V is TRBV5-1 and J is TRBJ1-1, with a tentative D call TRBD1 (6 bases). The ends were cut back, 5 bases at V and 3 bases at J, with 29 bases in the middle. Germline loops: CDR1 SGHRS, CDR2 YFSETQ. The CDR3 is 19 residues long. CDR3 coding DNA: TGCGCCAGCAGTCTCAACCCAAATCGCAGGGGCCGGGGTGACACTGAAGCTTTCTTT. Its protein is CASSLNPNRRGRGDTEAFF.

There are a few counts of this clone. This chain links TRBV7-2 with TRBJ1-6; D call uncertain. The CDR3 consists of 16 residues. Germline CDR1 SGHTA, CDR2 FQGNSA. V shed 1 base and J shed 5 bases, with 12 bases lying between them. The CDR3 is CASSLGPGGHNSPLHF. The CDR3 bases are TGTGCCAGCAGCTTAGGGCCAGGAGGGCATAATTCACCCCTCCACTTT.

This chain uses TRBV9 with TRBJ1-1, with 8 bases lining up with TRBD1. The germline gives CDR1 SGDLS, CDR2 YYNGEE. Unmatched junction bases numbered 7, after V lost 2 bases and J lost 4 bases. There are 15 residues in the CDR3. CDR3 sequence: CASSVGTGGITEAFF. The CDR3 DNA follows: TGTGCCAGCAGCGTGGGGACAGGTGGGATCACTGAAGCTTTCTTT.

The rearrangement links TRBV7-9 to TRBJ2-7; D remains ambiguous. The CDR3 sequence is 12 residues long. Trimming took 1 base from V and 2 from J, leaving 3 bases between them. CDR1 is SEHNR, CDR2 FQNEAQ, per germline (reference sequence). The CDR3 reads CASSLVAYEQYF. CDR3 DNA sequence: TGTGCCAGCAGCTTAGTCGCCTACGAGCAGTACTTC.

The chain is built from TRBV2 and TRBJ1-5; D might be TRBD1 (6 bases). Germline V gene data show CDR1 as SNHLY and CDR2 as FYNNEI. V was clipped by 4 bases and J by 0 bases, with 16 bases between them. The CDR3 extends over 17 amino acids. The CDR3 sequence: CASSGVTGKDSNQPQHF. The CDR3 nucleotides are TGTGCCAGCAGTGGTGTGACAGGAAAAGATAGCAATCAGCCCCAGCATTTT.